This TCR beta chain was sequenced during a study of OX40 agonist ivuxolimab in advanced cancers. Overall study context: Patients were infused with ivuxolimab every 2 weeks at 0.01 to 10 mg/kg.

Assay used: immunoSEQ multiplex PCR; TCRdb lists only in-frame clones, some missing. The data contain 65,000 to 70,000 clones, approximately 78% of them singletons. General observations from the study: On average, CD8+ T cells had more expanded clones than CD4+. Clonal expansion in partial responders at 0.1-3.0 mg/kg ranked among the lowest.

In this sample, this clone turned up once. Its specificity is not known. The V and J ends lost 4 bases and 1 base respectively, with 9 bases between them. The V gene's germline CDR1 is LNHNV and CDR2 YYDKDF (reference sequence). CDR3 length: 14 residues. This chain uses TRBV15 with TRBJ2-3, with D perhaps being TRBD1 or TRBD2 (5 bases each). The sequence came from an adult with an advanced solid tumor such as melanoma, head and neck, liver or kidney cancer. Sequences were derived from CD4+ or CD8+ T cells sorted from blood, sampled in a trial of the OX40 agonist ivuxolimab. The CDR3 DNA sequence: TGTGCCACCAGCAAGGGGAGCCGCACAGATACGCAGTATTTT. Translation: CATSKGSRTDTQYF.